This TCR beta chain was recovered during a study of shared clonotypes between healthy human individuals (dated by TCRdb to 2018 to 2020). In terms of the full investigation: A few men and a couple of women, aged 18 to 49 years, made up the cohort. For each donor, CD4 naive and CD4 memory were each given three plates, CD8 naive was given two plates, and CD8 memory was given one plate. Leukapheresis yielded between about 0.8 and 9.5 billion PBMCs per donor. To increase sequencing depth and limit assay-specific biases, different laboratories used diverse techniques to prepare libraries and sequence TCR repertoires. To estimate repertoire size and how much clonotypes are shared between individuals, the study performed deep sequencing of blood TCR repertoires from roughly five healthy adults.

The donors were healthy, HIV-negative adults who had no recently reported acute infections or vaccinations. Only Caucasian adults living in Nashville, Tennessee, USA were represented among the donors. CD4+ T cells were enriched through magnetic negative selection, after which naive cells were positively selected on CD45RA and the remaining negative fraction served as the memory subset. Blood was obtained by leukapheresis, after which PBMCs were separated by Ficoll-Histopaque density gradient centrifugation and cryopreserved in liquid nitrogen vapor phase. Purity and quantity of every magnetically sorted T cell population were checked by analytical flow cytometry. From each sorted fraction, genomic DNA was isolated and quantified by UV absorbance on a Nanodrop 2000c. Using the deep immunoSEQ assay, multiplex PCR amplified TCR CDR3 regions from genomic DNA. For each cell subset, the extracted genomic DNA was distributed evenly across all wells of several immunoSEQ 96-well plates, and each plate served as one replicate. For sorted subsets, each replicate PCR was loaded with roughly 190 ng genomic DNA, equivalent to roughly 30,000 T cell genomes. Purified libraries were measured with a Qubit 3.0 fluorometer, size-checked on a Bioanalyzer 2100, and measured again with the KAPA Library Quantification kit. Every immunoSEQ 96-well plate was sequenced on a separate single-read 150-cycle Illumina NextSeq 550 flow cell. Processing in the source paper ran as follows. The immunoSEQ output contained only junctional sequences without quality scores, so filtering could not match that applied to full-length reads. Sequences were annotated with PyIR, a Python wrapper for IgBLAST v1.9, using IMGT germline references to assign V/J genes and CDR3. Reads were filtered out if the reads had weak V/J assignments (E-value above 1e-6), no CDR3, stop codons, out-of-frame junctions, or ambiguous translated residues. V3J clonotypes were defined by identical inferred V gene, J gene, and CDR3 amino acid sequence. Percentage overlap between repertoires was calculated by dividing the number of shared unique clonotypes by the size of the smaller repertoire. Repertoire richness was assessed with RTK rarefaction, the Chao1 estimator, and Recon v2.1 estimates of unobserved clonotypes. OLGA was used to compute generation probabilities for all TCRbeta clonotypes that the gDNA method yielded from a few donors. The immuneACCESS repertoire file appears here via TCRdb, limited to in-frame rearrangements. These files lack a portion of the clones; in checked studies, under half of the deficit traces to unresolved V genes, and the cause of the others is not known. V and J calls and clone size follow that table, whereas D and trimming were derived from the DNA. The sample profile shows about 710,000 clones; about three quarters of them were found once. About 1.8% of the sample is held by the ten biggest clonotypes.

The research as a whole found: Larger estimated clonotype richness was generally found for naive subsets than for memory subsets. Higher generation probabilities were observed for clonotypes shared by all four sorted-subset donors than for non-shared clonotypes. Incomplete sequencing was indicated by rarefaction of sorted-subset datasets, despite the large sequencing depth. Pairwise subsampling indicated that sequencing depth was expected to affect the degree of clonotype sharing among donors. When a handful of donors were compared, the shared fraction of clonotypes was around 5% for naive CD4, 3.5% to 4% for naive CD8, 2.3% for memory CD4, and 0.4% for memory CD8. Sampling was limited to blood, and TCR repertoires in tissue likely differ from TCR repertoires in blood. Because the study included a small number of donors, the genetic and exposure-history diversity represented was limited.

Per the germline V gene, MNHNS is the CDR1 and SASEGT is the CDR2. Its CDR3 holds 11 amino acids, cysteine through phenylalanine. Left in the record is the CDR3 DNA by itself, 33 bases read in frame from the first base. The junction carries 6 bases between V and J, which are trimmed by 2 bases and 7 bases respectively. This clone has a count of ten or more. This receptor's antigen is unknown. Per-base quality was not reported, and no clone a single base away is much larger than it. Other DNA sequences in the sample encode the same CDR3. Material: memory CD4+ T cells sorted from blood. The cell subset or site label on this specimen signifies: CD45RA-negative fraction. The TCR originated in a woman in her 30s in good health. The rearrangement joined TRBV6-1 to TRBJ2-7; the D segment cannot be called with confidence. CDR3 region: CASSEIREQYF. In nucleotide form, the sequence is TGTGCCAGCAGTGAAATTAGGGAGCAGTACTTC.